This entry is about one TCR beta chain. Its antigen is currently unknown. V lost 6 bases and J lost 8; bases outside the gene matches: 5. The CDR3 consists of 14 residues. CDR1 is SGHTA, CDR2 FQGNSA, per germline. The study reverse transcribed the entire isolated RNA, so it sequenced expressed TCRB transcripts. Sequenced by immunoSEQ multiplex PCR; TCRdb stores in-frame clones only, minus some. The sample contains about half a million clones, around 10% of which appear only once. This sample was included in a study of beta chain features in type 1 diabetes. Study results and caveats: The study found that naive, central memory and Treg TCRB repertoires appeared more similar in patients than in healthy donors.

The sequenced sample was naive CD4+ T cells from blood. The chain employs TRBV7-2 and TRBJ2-3, with 13 bases identical to TRBD2. This receptor was identified in a young woman in good health. The chain's CDR3 is CASRTSGRFLTQYF. CDR3 DNA: TGTGCCAGCAGGACTAGCGGGAGGTTTCTTACGCAGTATTTT.